One sample yielded the 11 T cell receptor beta chains listed below, sequenced in a study of beta chain features in type 1 diabetes. General study findings and limits: Significant though moderate, a shortening of TCRB CDR3s appeared in all four CD4+ subsets of Type 1 diabetes patients.

Expressed TCRB transcripts got sequenced, as all isolated RNA was reverse transcribed. Repertoires were generated with immunoSEQ multiplex PCR, while TCRdb's copy carries only in-frame clones and drops some. The table lists more than 120,000 clones, 13% of them singletons. For these TCRs, the target antigens are not known. The sample taken for sequencing was central memory CD4+ T cells from blood. The receptors derive from a man aged 18 to 29 with type 1 diabetes.

The table lists this clone with a few counts. The CDR3 sequence is CASSLGHQDEKLFF. The CDR3 DNA sequence: TGTGCCAGCAGCTTGGGCCATCAGGATGAAAAACTGTTTTTT. V usage is TRBV5-4 and J usage is TRBJ1-4; D not certain. The V end was cut by 0 bases, the J end by 6 bases, with 9 bases between. This CDR3 is built from 14 residues. The germline V gene has CDR1 SGHNT and CDR2 YYREEE (reference sequence). Combining the CDR3 with reference TRBV5-4 and TRBJ1-4 gives the whole variable domain ETGVTQSPTHLIKTRGQQVTLRCSSQSGHNTVSWYQQALGQGPQFIFQYYREEENGRGNFPPRFSGLQFPNYSSELNVNALELDDSALYLCASSLGHQDEKLFFGSGTQLSVL.

V is TRBV7-2 and J is TRBJ2-2, with D unclear. The CDR3 is 13 residues long. Per the germline V gene, CDR1 is SGHTA and CDR2 is FQGNSA. Between the trimmed V and J ends, which lost 2 bases and 4 bases, there was a span of 5 bases. The CDR3 reads CASSLSFTGELFF. DNA of the CDR3: TGTGCCAGCAGCTTATCCTTCACCGGGGAGCTGTTTTTT.

This clone was seen only a few times. This sequence joins TRBV4-2 and TRBJ2-7, with D perhaps TRBD1 or TRBD2 (6 bases each). V lost 0 bases and J 3 bases, leaving 15 bases between the germline ends. CDR3 size: 16 residues. Germline V gene data show CDR1 as LGHNA and CDR2 as YNFKEQ. CDR3 bases: TGTGCCAGCAGCCAAGAAGGAGGCAGGGGACTCTACGAGCAGTACTTC. Amino acid sequence: CASSQEGGRGLYEQYF.

The V call is TRBV15, the J call TRBJ1-3; D perhaps matches TRBD1 (6 bases). Trimming took off 0 bases at V and 0 bases at J, with 9 bases between the two ends. The length of the CDR3 is 16 residues. Germline V gene data show CDR1 as LNHNV and CDR2 as YYDKDF (reference sequence). CDR3 nucleotides: TGTGCCACCAGCAGAGACACAGGGCCCTCTGGAAACACCATATATTTT. This encodes CATSRDTGPSGNTIYF.

The rearrangement uses TRBV7-2 and TRBJ2-7, with D unresolved. The CDR3 runs 14 residues. The germline V and J ends were trimmed by 5 bases and 3 bases, with 14 bases remaining between them. Germline CDR1 and CDR2: SGHTA and FQGNSA. CDR3 nucleotide sequence: TGTGCCAGCAGCCCCGGACGGAACCTCTACGAGCAGTACTTC. Its protein product is CASSPGRNLYEQYF.

This clone was seen only a few times. The V call is TRBV4-1, the J call TRBJ1-1; D ambiguous. The CDR3 runs 13 residues. Trimming cost V 2 bases and J 1 base, with 5 bases left between them. Per germline, CDR1 MGHRA and CDR2 YSYEKL. The DNA for the CDR3 is TGCGCCAGCAGCCAACGACGGAACACTGAAGCTTTCTTT. This sequence encodes CASSQRRNTEAFF.

This clone has only a few counts. This may stem from a read error, because a much larger clone lies one nucleotide away. J is TRBJ2-5 and V is TRBV2, with 10 bases aligning to TRBD2. The length of the CDR3 is 18 residues. Germline trimming cut 6 bases from V and 5 bases from J; bases unmatched to any gene: 18. Per germline, CDR1 SNHLY and CDR2 FYNNEI. CDR3 protein: CASREWGASGGGKETQYF. CDR3 coding DNA: TGTGCCAGCAGGGAATGGGGAGCTAGCGGGGGAGGGAAGGAGACCCAGTACTTC.

This clone has just a few counts. The chain combines TRBV6-5 with TRBJ2-7, with 7 bases aligning to TRBD2. CDR1 is MNHEY, CDR2 SVGAGI, per germline. V dropped 0 bases and J dropped 4; count of bases not matched to a gene: 9. The CDR3 length is 16 residues. Here the CDR3 reads CASSYSWEGGLYEQYF. The CDR3 DNA reads as TGTGCCAGCAGTTACTCATGGGAGGGCGGTCTGTACGAGCAGTACTTC.

This clone was counted many times. This chain uses TRBV28 with TRBJ1-1, with TRBD1 matching over 12 bases. This CDR3 comprises 16 residues. The J segment lost 4 bases and the V segment lost 6 bases, leaving 9 bases of the junction unmatched. CDR1 and CDR2 from the germline V gene are MDHEN and SYDVKM. CDR3 in DNA: TGTGCCAGCAGCATCGCTGGGACAGGGGGCGGCACTGAAGCTTTCTTT. It codes for CASSIAGTGGGTEAFF. Full variable domain (outside the CDR3, taken from reference TRBV28 and TRBJ1-1): DVKVTQSSRYLVKRTGEKVFLECVQDMDHENMFWYRQDPGLGLRLIYFSYDVKMKEKGDIPEGYSVSREKKERFSLILESASTNQTSMYLCASSIAGTGGGTEAFFGQGTRLTVV.

CDR3 nucleotide sequence: TGTGCCAGCAGCAAACAGGGTACGAATGAGCAGTTCTTC. It codes for CASSKQGTNEQFF. The J gene is TRBJ2-1, the V gene TRBV5-6; a weak D match, TRBD1 (6 bases). Germline V gene sequence: CDR1 SGHDT, CDR2 YYEEEE. V was pared by 4 bases and J by 7 bases, with 12 bases between. The CDR3 length is 13 residues.

This clone appeared a few times. This chain connects TRBV27 to TRBJ2-7; 7 bases are a match to TRBD1. The V and J ends lost 6 bases and 4 bases, in that order; junction bases with no gene match: 6. Germline V gene data show CDR1 as MNHEY and CDR2 as SMNVEV (reference sequence). The CDR3 has 13 amino acids. CDR3 in amino acids: CASSSDRAYEQYF. The CDR3 bases are TGTGCCAGCAGCTCCGACAGGGCTTACGAGCAGTACTTC.